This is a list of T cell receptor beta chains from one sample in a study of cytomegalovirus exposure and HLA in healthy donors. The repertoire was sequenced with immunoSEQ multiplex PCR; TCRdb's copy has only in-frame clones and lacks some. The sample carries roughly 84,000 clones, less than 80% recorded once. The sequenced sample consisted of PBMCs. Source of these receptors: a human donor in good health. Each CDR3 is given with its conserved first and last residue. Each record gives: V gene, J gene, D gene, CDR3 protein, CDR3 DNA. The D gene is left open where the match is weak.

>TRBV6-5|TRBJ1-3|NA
CASSYSTGSGNTIYF
TGTGCCAGCAGTTACTCGACAGGATCTGGAAACACCATATATTTT
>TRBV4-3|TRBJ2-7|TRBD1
CASSQEDRGTSYEQYF
TGCGCCAGCAGCCAAGAGGACAGGGGGACCTCCTACGAGCAGTACTTC
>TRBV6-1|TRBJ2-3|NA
CASSRELWDTQYF
TGTGCCAGCAGTCGGGAACTATGGGATACGCAGTATTTT
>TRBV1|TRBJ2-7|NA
CTSSQDRDLSYEQYF
TGCACCAGCAGCCAAGATCGGGACTTATCCTACGAGCAGTACTTC
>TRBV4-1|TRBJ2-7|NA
CASSPSDRPYEQYF
TGCGCCAGCAGCCCCTCGGACAGACCCTACGAGCAGTACTTC
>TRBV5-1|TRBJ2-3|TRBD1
CASSFDGQGAGDTQYF
TGCGCCAGCAGCTTTGACGGACAGGGAGCAGGAGATACGCAGTATTTT
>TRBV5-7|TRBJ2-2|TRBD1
CASSWDSTGELFF
TGTGCCAGCAGCTGGGACAGCACCGGGGAGCTGTTTTTT
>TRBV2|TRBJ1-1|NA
CASSSEVNTEAFF
TGTGCCAGCAGTTCTGAGGTGAACACTGAAGCTTTCTTT
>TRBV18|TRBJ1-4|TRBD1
CASSGTGHEKLFF
TGTGCCAGCTCAGGGACAGGGCATGAAAAACTGTTTTTT
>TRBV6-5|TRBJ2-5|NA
CASSLGGAGTQYF
TGTGCCAGCAGTCTGGGGGGGGCGGGGACCCAGTACTTC